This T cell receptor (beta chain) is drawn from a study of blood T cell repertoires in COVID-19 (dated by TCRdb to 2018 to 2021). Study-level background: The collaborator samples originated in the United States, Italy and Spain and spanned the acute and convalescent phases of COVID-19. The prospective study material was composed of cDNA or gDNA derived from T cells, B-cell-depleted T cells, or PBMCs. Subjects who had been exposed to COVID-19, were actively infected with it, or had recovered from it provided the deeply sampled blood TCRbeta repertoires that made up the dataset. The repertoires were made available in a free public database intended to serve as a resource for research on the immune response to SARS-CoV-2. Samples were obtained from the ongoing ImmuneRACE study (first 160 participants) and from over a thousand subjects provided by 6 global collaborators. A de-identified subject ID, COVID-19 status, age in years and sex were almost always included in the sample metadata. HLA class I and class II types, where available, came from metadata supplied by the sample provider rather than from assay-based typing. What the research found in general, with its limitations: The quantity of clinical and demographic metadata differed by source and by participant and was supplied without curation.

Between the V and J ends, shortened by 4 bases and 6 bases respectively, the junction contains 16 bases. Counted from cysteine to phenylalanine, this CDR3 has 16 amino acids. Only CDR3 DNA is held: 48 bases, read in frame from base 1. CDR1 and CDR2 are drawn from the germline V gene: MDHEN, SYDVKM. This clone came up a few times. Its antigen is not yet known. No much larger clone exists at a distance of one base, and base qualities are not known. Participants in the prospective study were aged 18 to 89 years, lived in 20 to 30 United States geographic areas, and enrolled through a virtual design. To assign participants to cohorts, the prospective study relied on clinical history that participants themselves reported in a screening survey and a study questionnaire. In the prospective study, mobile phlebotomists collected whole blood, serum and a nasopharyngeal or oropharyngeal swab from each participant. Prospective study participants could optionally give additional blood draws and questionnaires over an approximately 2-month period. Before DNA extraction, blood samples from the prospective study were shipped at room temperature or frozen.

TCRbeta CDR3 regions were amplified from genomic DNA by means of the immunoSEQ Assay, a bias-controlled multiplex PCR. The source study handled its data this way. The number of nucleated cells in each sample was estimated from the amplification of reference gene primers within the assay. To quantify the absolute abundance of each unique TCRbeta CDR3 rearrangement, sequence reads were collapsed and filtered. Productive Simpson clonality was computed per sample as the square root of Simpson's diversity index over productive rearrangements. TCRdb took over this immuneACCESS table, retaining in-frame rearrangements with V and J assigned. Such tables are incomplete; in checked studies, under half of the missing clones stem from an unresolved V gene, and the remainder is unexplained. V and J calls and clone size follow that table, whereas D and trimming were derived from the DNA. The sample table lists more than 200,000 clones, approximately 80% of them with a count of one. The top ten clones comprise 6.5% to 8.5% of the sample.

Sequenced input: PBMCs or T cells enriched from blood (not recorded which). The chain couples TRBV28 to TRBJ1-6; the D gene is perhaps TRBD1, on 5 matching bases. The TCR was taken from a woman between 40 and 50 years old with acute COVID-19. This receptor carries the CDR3 CASSWGGAGSNSPLHF. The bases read TGTGCCAGCAGTTGGGGAGGGGCAGGGAGTAATTCACCCCTCCACTTT.